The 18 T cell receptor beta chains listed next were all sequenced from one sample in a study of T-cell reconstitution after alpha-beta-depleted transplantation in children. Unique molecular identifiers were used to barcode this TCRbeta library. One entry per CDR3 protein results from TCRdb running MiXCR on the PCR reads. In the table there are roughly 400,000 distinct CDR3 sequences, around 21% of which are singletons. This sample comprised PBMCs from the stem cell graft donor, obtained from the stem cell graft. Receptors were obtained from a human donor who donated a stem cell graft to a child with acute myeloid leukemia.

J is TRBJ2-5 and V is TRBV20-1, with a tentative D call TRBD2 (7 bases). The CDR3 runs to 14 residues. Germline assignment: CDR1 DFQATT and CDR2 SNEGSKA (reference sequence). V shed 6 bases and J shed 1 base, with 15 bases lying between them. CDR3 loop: CSAPPGGAQETQYF. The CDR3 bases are TGCAGTGCGCCCCCTGGGGGGGCCCAAGAGACCCAGTACTTC.

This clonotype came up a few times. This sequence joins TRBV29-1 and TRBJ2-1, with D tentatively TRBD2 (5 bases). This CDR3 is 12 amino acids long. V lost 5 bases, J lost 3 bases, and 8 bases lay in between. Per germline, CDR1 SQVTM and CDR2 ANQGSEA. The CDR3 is CSVRGYYNEQFF. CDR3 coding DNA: TGCAGCGTTCGCGGGTACTACAATGAGCAGTTCTTC.

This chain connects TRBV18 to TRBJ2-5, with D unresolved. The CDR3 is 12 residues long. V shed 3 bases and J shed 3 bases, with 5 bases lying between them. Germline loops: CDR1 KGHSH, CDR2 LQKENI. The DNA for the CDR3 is TGTGCCAGCTCACCGACCGAAGAGACCCAGTACTTC. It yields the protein CASSPTEETQYF. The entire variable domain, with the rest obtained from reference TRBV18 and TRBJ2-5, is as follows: NAGVMQNPRHLVRRRGQEARLRCSPMKGHSHVYWYRQLPEEGLKFMVYLQKENIIDESGMPKERFSAEFPKEGPSILRIQQVVRGDSAAYFCASSPTEETQYFGPGTRLLVL.

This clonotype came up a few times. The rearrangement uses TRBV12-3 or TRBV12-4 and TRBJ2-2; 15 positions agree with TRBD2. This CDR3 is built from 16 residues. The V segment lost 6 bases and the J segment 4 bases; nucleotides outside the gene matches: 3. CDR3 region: CASSRTSGRGTGELFF. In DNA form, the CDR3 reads TGTGCCAGCAGCAGGACTAGCGGGAGGGGCACCGGGGAGCTGTTTTTT.

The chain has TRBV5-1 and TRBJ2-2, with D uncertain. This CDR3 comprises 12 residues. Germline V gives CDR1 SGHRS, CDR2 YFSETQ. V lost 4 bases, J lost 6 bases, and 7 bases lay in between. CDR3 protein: CASSIEAGELFF. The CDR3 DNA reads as TGCGCCAGCAGCATTGAGGCCGGGGAGCTGTTTTTT.

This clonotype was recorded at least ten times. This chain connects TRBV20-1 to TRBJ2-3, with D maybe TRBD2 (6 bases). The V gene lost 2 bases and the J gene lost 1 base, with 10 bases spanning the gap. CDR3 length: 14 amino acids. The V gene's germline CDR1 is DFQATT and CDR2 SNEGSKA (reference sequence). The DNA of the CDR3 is TGCAGTGCTAGAAGTTCTAGCGGCACAGATACGCAGTATTTT. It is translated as CSARSSSGTDTQYF.

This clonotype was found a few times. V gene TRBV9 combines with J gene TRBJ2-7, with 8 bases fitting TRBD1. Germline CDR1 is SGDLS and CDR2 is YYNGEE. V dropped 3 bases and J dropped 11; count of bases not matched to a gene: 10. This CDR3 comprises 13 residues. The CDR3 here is CASSERQGTHEYF. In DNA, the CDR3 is TGTGCCAGCAGCGAAAGACAGGGGACGCACGAGTACTTC.

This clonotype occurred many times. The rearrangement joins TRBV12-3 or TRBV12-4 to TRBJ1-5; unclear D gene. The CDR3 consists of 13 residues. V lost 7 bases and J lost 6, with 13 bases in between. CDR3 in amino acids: CASTHGEGQPQHF. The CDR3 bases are TGTGCCAGCACCCATGGGGAAGGTCAGCCCCAGCATTTT.

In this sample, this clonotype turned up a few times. The DNA for the CDR3 is TGTGCCAGCAGGAGACCGGGACTAGCGGGAGTAGATACGCAGTATTTT. This encodes CASRRPGLAGVDTQYF. The rearrangement links TRBV12-3 or TRBV12-4 to TRBJ2-3; 14 positions agree with TRBD2. With V trimmed by 6 bases and J by 5 bases, 7 bases remained unmatched. The CDR3 spans 16 residues.

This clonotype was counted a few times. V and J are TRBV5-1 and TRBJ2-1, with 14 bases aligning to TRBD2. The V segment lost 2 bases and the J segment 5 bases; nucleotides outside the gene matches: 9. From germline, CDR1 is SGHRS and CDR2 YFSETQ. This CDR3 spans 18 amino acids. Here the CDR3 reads CASSFGLAGGSTHNEQFF. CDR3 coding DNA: TGCGCCAGCAGCTTCGGACTAGCGGGAGGATCGACACACAATGAGCAGTTCTTC.

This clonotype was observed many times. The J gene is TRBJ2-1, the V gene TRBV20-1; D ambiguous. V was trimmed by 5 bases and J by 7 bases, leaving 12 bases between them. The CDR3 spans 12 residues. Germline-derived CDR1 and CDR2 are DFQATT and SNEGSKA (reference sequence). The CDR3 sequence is CSASKLFNEQFF. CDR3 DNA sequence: TGCAGTGCTTCCAAATTATTTAATGAGCAGTTCTTC.

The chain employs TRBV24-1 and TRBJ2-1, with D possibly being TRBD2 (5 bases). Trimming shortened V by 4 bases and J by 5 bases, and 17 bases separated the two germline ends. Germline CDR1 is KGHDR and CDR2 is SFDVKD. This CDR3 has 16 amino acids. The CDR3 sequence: CATSDRTSFRDNEQFF. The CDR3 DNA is TGTGCCACCAGTGACCGAACTAGTTTCCGCGACAATGAGCAGTTCTTC.

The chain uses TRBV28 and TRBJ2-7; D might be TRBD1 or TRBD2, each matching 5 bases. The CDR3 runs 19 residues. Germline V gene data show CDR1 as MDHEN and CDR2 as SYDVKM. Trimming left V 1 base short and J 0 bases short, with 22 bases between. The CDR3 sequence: CASSLSRSEGFLISYEQYF. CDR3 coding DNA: TGTGCCAGCAGTTTATCCAGGAGCGAGGGGTTTCTGATCTCCTACGAGCAGTACTTC.

The CDR3 here is CATSVRTVIYSNTGELFF. CDR3 bases: TGTGCCACCAGTGTTAGGACTGTCATATACTCGAACACCGGGGAGCTGTTTTTT. V gene TRBV24-1 combines with J gene TRBJ2-2, with a tentative D call TRBD2 (5 bases). In germline, CDR1 is KGHDR, CDR2 SFDVKD. There are 18 residues in the CDR3. V was shortened by 5 bases and J by 0 bases, with 18 bases between the two germline ends.

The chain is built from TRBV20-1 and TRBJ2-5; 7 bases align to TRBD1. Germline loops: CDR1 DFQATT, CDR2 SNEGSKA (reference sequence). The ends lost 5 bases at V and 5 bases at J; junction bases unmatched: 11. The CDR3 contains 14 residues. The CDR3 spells CSAENTGEGETQYF. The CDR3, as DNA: TGCAGTGCTGAAAATACAGGGGAAGGGGAGACCCAGTACTTC.

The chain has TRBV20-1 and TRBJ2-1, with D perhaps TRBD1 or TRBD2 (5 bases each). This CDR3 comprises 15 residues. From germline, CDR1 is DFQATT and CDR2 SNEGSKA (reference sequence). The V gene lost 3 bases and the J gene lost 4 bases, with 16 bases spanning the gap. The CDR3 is CSASSSRDQYNEQFF. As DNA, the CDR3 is TGCAGTGCTAGCTCATCCCGGGACCAATACAATGAGCAGTTCTTC.

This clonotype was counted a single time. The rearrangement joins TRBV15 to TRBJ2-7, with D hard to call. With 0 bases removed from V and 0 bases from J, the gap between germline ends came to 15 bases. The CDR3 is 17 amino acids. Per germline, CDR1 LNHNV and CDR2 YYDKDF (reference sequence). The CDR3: CATSRDRAKGFSYEQYF. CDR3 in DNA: TGTGCCACCAGCAGAGATAGGGCCAAAGGTTTCTCCTACGAGCAGTACTTC.

The CDR3 region is CASSFGAVSYEQYF. CDR3 in DNA: TGTGCCAGCAGTTTCGGGGCTGTCTCCTACGAGCAGTACTTC. J is TRBJ2-7 and V is TRBV27, with D perhaps TRBD1 or TRBD2 (5 bases each). The CDR3 has 14 amino acids. Looked up from germline, CDR1 is MNHEY and CDR2 is SMNVEV (reference sequence). V was cut by 3 bases and J by 0 bases, with 9 bases left in between.